These 17 T cell receptor beta chains share one sample of origin, sequenced in a study of memory CD4+ T cells and cytomegalovirus serostatus. Using immunoSEQ multiplex PCR, the repertoire was profiled, and TCRdb retains in-frame clones only, with some absent. Of 40,000 to 55,000 clones in the sample, over 60% are singletons; the top ten hold around 1.9%. Single viable CD3+CD4+CD8-CD45RO+ cells were sorted as the memory CD4+ T cells. The sequenced material came from memory CD4+ T cells from blood. All receptors derive from an adult in good health and CMV-seronegative.

V gene TRBV10-3 combines with J gene TRBJ2-5; D is unresolved. The V and J ends lost 2 bases and 5 bases respectively, with 9 bases between them. Germline CDR1 is ENHRY and CDR2 is SYGVKD. There are 13 residues in the CDR3. The CDR3 here is CAISESPAETQYF. In nucleotides, the CDR3 is TGTGCCATCAGTGAGAGTCCGGCGGAGACCCAGTACTTC.

This sequence joins TRBV9 and TRBJ2-2; D ambiguous. The V gene's germline CDR1 is SGDLS and CDR2 YYNGEE. This CDR3 has 15 amino acids. Trimming removed 0 bases from V and 0 bases from J, with 6 bases in between. CDR3 sequence: CASSVGTANTGELFF. The DNA for the CDR3 is TGTGCCAGCAGCGTAGGTACTGCGAACACCGGGGAGCTGTTTTTT.

The gene calls are TRBV4-2 and TRBJ1-1; D call uncertain. The germline V and J ends were trimmed by 0 bases and 8 bases, with 13 bases remaining between them. This CDR3 contains 14 residues. The germline V gene has CDR1 LGHNA and CDR2 YNFKEQ. The CDR3 loop is CASSQDLHSQEAFF. The CDR3 coding sequence is TGTGCCAGCAGCCAAGATCTGCATTCCCAGGAAGCTTTCTTT.

The chain carries TRBV4-1 and TRBJ1-2; 9 bases match TRBD1. There are 14 residues in the CDR3. V lost 4 bases, J lost 7 bases, and 7 bases stayed unmatched. The germline CDR1 and CDR2 sequences are MGHRA and YSYEKL. This chain's CDR3 is CASSPGTGTSGYTF. The CDR3 DNA sequence: TGCGCCAGCAGCCCCGGGACAGGGACTAGTGGCTACACCTTC.

This clone appeared once. The chain is built from TRBV4-2 and TRBJ2-5; 9 bases align to TRBD2. Germline-derived CDR1 and CDR2 are LGHNA and YNFKEQ. Germline trimming cut 0 bases from V and 5 bases from J; bases unmatched to any gene: 13. This CDR3 region has 18 residues. The CDR3, as DNA: TGTGCCAGCAGCCAAGATGGGCGGGTCGGCGGGGGGGCCGAGACCCAGTACTTC. It encodes CASSQDGRVGGGAETQYF.

The chain couples TRBV4-1 to TRBJ2-2, with 11 bases that match TRBD2. The V gene's germline CDR1 is MGHRA and CDR2 YSYEKL. The CDR3 spans 19 residues. The ends lost 4 bases at V and 5 bases at J; junction bases unmatched: 15. The CDR3 DNA is TGCGCCAGCAGCCTTTCCGGGGCTAGCGGGGGGATCAGGACCGGGGAGCTGTTTTTT. Translation gives CASSLSGASGGIRTGELFF.

The J gene is TRBJ2-7, the V gene TRBV18; 8 bases match TRBD1. Trimming cost V 1 base and J 6 bases; bases outside gene matches: 2. This CDR3 is 13 amino acids long. Germline-derived CDR1 and CDR2 are KGHSH and LQKENI. The CDR3 here is CASSPHTGGEQYF. The DNA for the CDR3 is TGTGCCAGCTCACCACATACAGGGGGCGAGCAGTACTTC.

The V and J genes are TRBV6-1 and TRBJ2-1, with 10 bases fitting TRBD2. The CDR3 loop spans 15 amino acids. Trimming took 2 bases from V and 10 from J; bases not matched to a gene: 8. CDR1 is MNHNS, CDR2 SASEGT, per germline. The CDR3 DNA sequence: TGTGCCAGCAGTGAATATAGCGGGGGGTCCGAGGAGCAGTTCTTC. This translates into CASSEYSGGSEEQFF.

The chain couples TRBV28 to TRBJ1-1, with unresolved D. Germline V CDR1 and CDR2: MDHEN, SYDVKM. V was cut by 10 bases and J by 0 bases, with 6 bases left in between. The CDR3 is 11 residues long. The CDR3 here is CATHLNTEAFF. The CDR3, as DNA: TGTGCCACCCACTTGAACACTGAAGCTTTCTTT.

The genes are TRBV7-8 and TRBJ2-7, with 8 bases lining up with TRBD2. Germline V gives CDR1 SGHVS, CDR2 FQNEAQ. With V trimmed by 5 bases and J by 2 bases, 5 bases remained unmatched. CDR3 length equals 14 residues. CDR3: CASSHGGATYEQYF. Written as DNA, the CDR3 is TGTGCCAGCAGCCACGGGGGGGCGACCTACGAGCAGTACTTC.

This clone was detected a few times. The chain has TRBV4-2 and TRBJ2-7; 9 bases agree with TRBD2. The CDR3 has 16 amino acids. V lost 3 bases to trimming and J lost 1 base; unmatched junction nucleotides: 7. CDR1 and CDR2 from the germline V gene are LGHNA and YNFKEQ. DNA for the CDR3: TGTGCCAGCAGCCAGGGCACTAGCGGGCTATCCTACGAGCAGTACTTC. This codes for CASSQGTSGLSYEQYF.

This clone was recorded a few times. This chain connects TRBV19 to TRBJ1-3; 8 bases fit TRBD1. After removal of 10 bases from V and 3 bases from J, the junction contained 2 bases not matched to a gene. The CDR3 extends over 12 amino acids. Germline CDR1 and CDR2: LNHDA and SQIVND (reference sequence). As DNA, the CDR3 is TGTGCCACCGACAGGGGTGGAAACACCATATATTTT. It codes for CATDRGGNTIYF.

The chain employs TRBV5-4 and TRBJ1-2, with unresolved D. Per germline, CDR1 SGHNT and CDR2 YYREEE (reference sequence). Trimming pared 0 bases from V and 1 base from J, leaving 7 bases between. There are 14 residues in the CDR3. The CDR3 reads CASSLALSNYGYTF. The CDR3, as DNA: TGTGCCAGCAGCTTGGCGCTCAGTAACTATGGCTACACCTTC.

In its sample, this clone was seen once. The chain combines TRBV6-1 with TRBJ1-5; D remains ambiguous. This CDR3 has 14 amino acids. From germline, CDR1 is MNHNS and CDR2 SASEGT. V was clipped by 2 bases and J by 5 bases, with 10 bases between them. CDR3 amino acids: CASSETLSHQPQHF. In DNA, the CDR3 is TGTGCCAGCAGTGAAACATTGTCCCATCAGCCCCAGCATTTT.

The V gene is TRBV6-1, the J gene TRBJ1-5; D is uncertain. Trimming took off 6 bases at V and 3 bases at J, with 12 bases between the two ends. This CDR3 spans 14 amino acids. Germline CDR1 reads MNHNS; CDR2 reads SASEGT. The CDR3 spells CASRHHSHNQPQHF. The CDR3, as DNA: TGTGCCAGCAGACATCACAGCCACAATCAGCCCCAGCATTTT.

The genes are TRBV25-1 and TRBJ2-3; 9 bases map to TRBD2. V was pared by 0 bases and J by 5 bases, with 6 bases of the junction left unmatched. This CDR3 is built from 16 residues. The germline V gene has CDR1 MGHDK and CDR2 SYGVNS. The CDR3 bases are TGTGCCAGCAGTGAATATGGCGGGGGGGGCGAAGATACGCAGTATTTT. It is translated as CASSEYGGGGEDTQYF.

V is TRBV21-1 and J is TRBJ2-3; the D call in the table, TRBD2, was not verified against the DNA. TRBV21-1 is annotated as a pseudogene. This CDR3 has 13 amino acids. CDR3 protein: CARRREALDTQYF. Here the CDR3 DNA reads TGTGCCAGAAGGAGGGAGGCTTTAGATACGCAGTATTTT.